This T cell receptor beta chain was identified during a study of cytomegalovirus exposure and HLA in healthy donors. Trimming took 2 bases from V and 4 from J, leaving 8 bases between them. The CDR3 loop spans 12 amino acids. CDR1 and CDR2 from the germline V gene are GTSNPN and SVGIG (reference sequence). PCR was performed using 60 Vbeta and 13 Jbeta primers. Method: immunoSEQ multiplex PCR; TCRdb's copy keeps in-frame clones and lacks some. The sample carries about 170,000 clones, 84% recorded once. The sample was PBMCs. The TCR comes from a girl under 18 in good health and CMV-seropositive. The rearrangement links TRBV30 to TRBJ1-2; possibly TRBD1 for D (5 bases). The DNA for the CDR3 is TGTGCCTGGAGTCCAGGGTCCTATGGCTACACCTTC. This translates into CAWSPGSYGYTF.